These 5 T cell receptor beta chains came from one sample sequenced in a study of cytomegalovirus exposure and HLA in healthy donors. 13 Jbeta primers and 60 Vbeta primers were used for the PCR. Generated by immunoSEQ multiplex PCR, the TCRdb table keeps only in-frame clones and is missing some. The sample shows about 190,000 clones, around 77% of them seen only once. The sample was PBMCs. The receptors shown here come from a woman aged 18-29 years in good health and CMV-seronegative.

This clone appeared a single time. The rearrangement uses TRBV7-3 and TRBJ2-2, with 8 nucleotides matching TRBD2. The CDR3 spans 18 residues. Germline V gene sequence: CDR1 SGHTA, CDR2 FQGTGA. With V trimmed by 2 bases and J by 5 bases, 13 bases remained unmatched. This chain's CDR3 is CASSLLKLGLAGTGELFF. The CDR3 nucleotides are TGTGCCAGCAGCTTACTCAAACTCGGACTAGCAGGAACCGGGGAGCTGTTTTTT.

CDR3 sequence reads: CASSFNGRDSPLHF. The CDR3, as DNA: TGTGCCAGCAGTTTTAACGGGAGAGATTCACCCCTCCACTTT. The rearrangement uses TRBV27 and TRBJ1-6; D is undetermined. Germline CDR1 is MNHEY and CDR2 is SMNVEV (reference sequence). The CDR3 sequence is 14 residues long. Trimming pared 3 bases from V and 8 bases from J, leaving 11 bases between.

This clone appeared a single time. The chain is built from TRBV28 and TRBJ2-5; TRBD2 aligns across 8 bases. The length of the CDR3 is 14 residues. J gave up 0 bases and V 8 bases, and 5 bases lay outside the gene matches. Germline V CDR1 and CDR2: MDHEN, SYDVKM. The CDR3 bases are TGTGCCAGCCATTCCGGGGGGGACCAAGAGACCCAGTACTTC. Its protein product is CASHSGGDQETQYF. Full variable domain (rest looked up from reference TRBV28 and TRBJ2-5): DVKVTQSSRYLVKRTGEKVFLECVQDMDHENMFWYRQDPGLGLRLIYFSYDVKMKEKGDIPEGYSVSREKKERFSLILESASTNQTSMYLCASHSGGDQETQYFGPGTRLLVL.

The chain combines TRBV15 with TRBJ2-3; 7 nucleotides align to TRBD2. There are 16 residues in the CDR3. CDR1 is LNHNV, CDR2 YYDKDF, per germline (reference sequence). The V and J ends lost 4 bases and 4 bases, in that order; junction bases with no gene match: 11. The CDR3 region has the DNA TGTGCCACCAGCACTCTCGGGGGGTGGGAGGCAGATACGCAGTATTTT. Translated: CATSTLGGWEADTQYF. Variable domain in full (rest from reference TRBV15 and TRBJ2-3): DAMVIQNPRYQVTQFGKPVTLSCSQTLNHNVMYWYQQKSSQAPKLLFHYYDKDFNNEADTPDNFQSRRPNTSFCFLDIRSPGLGDTAMYLCATSTLGGWEADTQYFGPGTRLTVL.

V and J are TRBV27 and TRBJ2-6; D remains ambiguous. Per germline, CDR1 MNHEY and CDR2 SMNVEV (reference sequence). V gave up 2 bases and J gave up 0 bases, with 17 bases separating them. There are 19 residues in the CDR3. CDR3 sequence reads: CASSLIWPTFHSGANVLTF. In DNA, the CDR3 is TGTGCCAGCAGTTTAATTTGGCCCACGTTCCACTCTGGGGCCAACGTCCTGACTTTC.